This T cell receptor beta chain was sequenced during a study of cytomegalovirus exposure and HLA in healthy donors. V trimming: 4 bases; J trimming: 7 bases; junction bases outside the gene matches: 10. Germline CDR1 GTSNPN, CDR2 SVGIG (reference sequence). There are 13 residues in the CDR3. Comments on this clone: Antigen unknown.

General study results and limits: In a later analysis, donors in an Asian-associated ancestry cluster reportedly had fewer N-insertions in productive TCRs than the cohort mean. It was only CMV serostatus that was available as immune exposure information.

PCR was performed using 60 Vbeta and 13 Jbeta primers. As originally analysed: A follow-up analysis tallied 60 million to 85 million unique TCR beta chains, about 11 million shared. Assay: immunoSEQ multiplex PCR; the TCRdb copy retains only in-frame clones and omits some. The V and J calls and the clone size are those of that table, but D and trimming were determined from the DNA. The sample holds more than 150,000 clones, roughly 78% seen once. The TCR comes from a boy under 18 in good health and CMV-seronegative. Specimen: PBMCs. The V call is TRBV30, the J call TRBJ2-7; 7 bases map to TRBD1. This CDR3 is CAWTRQGVNEQYF. Here the CDR3 DNA reads TGTGCCTGGACCAGACAGGGAGTGAATGAGCAGTACTTC.